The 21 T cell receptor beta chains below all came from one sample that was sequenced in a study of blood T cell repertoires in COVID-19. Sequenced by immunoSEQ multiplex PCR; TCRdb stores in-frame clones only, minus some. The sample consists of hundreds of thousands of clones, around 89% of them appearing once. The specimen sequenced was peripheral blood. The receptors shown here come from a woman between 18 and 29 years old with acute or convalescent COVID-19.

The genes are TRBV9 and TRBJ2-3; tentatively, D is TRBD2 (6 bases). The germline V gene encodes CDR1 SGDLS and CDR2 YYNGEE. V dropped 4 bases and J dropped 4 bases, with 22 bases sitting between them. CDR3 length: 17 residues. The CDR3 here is CASSSPGGRAWPDTQYF. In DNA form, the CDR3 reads TGTGCCAGCAGCTCCCCCGGAGGGCGCGCGTGGCCAGATACGCAGTATTTT.

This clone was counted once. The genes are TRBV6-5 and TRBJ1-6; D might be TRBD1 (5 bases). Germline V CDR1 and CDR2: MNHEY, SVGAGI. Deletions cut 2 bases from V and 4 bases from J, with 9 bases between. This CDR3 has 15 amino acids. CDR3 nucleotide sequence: TGTGCCAGCAGTTACCGACAGAGTTATAATTCACCCCTCCACTTT. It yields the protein CASSYRQSYNSPLHF.

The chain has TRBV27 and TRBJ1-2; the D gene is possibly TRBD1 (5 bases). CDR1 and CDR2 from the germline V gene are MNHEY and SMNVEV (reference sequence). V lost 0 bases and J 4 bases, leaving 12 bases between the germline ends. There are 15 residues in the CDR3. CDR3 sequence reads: CASSLSSGRAYGYTF. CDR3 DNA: TGTGCCAGCAGTTTATCGTCCGGCAGGGCCTATGGCTACACCTTC.

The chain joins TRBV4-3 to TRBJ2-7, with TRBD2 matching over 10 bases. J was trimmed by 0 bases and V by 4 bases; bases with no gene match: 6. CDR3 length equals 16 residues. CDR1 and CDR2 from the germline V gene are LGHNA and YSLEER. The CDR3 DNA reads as TGCGCCAGCAGCCCCCAGCTAGCGGGGGACTCCTACGAGCAGTACTTC. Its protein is CASSPQLAGDSYEQYF.

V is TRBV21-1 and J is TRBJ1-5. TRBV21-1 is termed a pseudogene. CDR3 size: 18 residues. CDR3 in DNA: TGTGCCAGCACCTCTAGGGGGGGGCCTCTCCATAGCAATCAGCCCCAGCATTTT. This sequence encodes CASTSRGGPLHSNQPQHF.

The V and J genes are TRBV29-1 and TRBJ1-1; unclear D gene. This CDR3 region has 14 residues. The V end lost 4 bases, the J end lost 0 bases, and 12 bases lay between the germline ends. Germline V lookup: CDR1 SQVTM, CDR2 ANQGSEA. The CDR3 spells CSVVPEGVNTEAFF. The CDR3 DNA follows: TGCAGCGTTGTCCCGGAGGGAGTGAACACTGAAGCTTTCTTT.

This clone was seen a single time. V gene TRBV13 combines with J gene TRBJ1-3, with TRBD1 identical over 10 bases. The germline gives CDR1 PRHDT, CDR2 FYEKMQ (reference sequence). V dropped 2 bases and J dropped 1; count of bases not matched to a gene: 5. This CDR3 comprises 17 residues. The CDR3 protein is CASSLSGTGDSGNTIYF. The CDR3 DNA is TGTGCCAGCAGCTTATCGGGGACAGGGGATTCTGGAAACACCATATATTTT.

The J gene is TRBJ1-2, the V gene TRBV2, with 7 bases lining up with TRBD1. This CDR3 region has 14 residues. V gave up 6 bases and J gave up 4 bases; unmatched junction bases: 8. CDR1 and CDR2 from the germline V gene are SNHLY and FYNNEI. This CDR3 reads CASSYRGTFYGYTF. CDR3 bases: TGTGCCAGCAGCTACAGGGGAACCTTCTATGGCTACACCTTC.

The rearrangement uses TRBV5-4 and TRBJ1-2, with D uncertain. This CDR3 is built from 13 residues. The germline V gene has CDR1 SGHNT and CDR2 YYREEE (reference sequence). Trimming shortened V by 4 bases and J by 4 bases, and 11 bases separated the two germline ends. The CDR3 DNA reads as TGTGCCAGCAGCCAAGGACTCTCCTATGGCTACACCTTC. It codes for CASSQGLSYGYTF.

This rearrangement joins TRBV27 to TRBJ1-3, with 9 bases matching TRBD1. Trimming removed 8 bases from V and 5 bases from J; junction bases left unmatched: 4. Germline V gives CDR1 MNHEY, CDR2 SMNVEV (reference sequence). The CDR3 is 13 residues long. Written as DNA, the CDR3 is TGTGCCAGCGCTACAGGGGGCAGAAACACCATATATTTT. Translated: CASATGGRNTIYF.

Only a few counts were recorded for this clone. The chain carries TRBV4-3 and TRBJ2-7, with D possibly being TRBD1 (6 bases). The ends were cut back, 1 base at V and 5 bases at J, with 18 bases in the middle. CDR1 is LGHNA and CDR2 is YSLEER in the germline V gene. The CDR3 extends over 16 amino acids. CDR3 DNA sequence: TGCGCCAGCAGCCAAGTACATTCACAGGGTTCCGACGAGCAGTACTTC. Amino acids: CASSQVHSQGSDEQYF.

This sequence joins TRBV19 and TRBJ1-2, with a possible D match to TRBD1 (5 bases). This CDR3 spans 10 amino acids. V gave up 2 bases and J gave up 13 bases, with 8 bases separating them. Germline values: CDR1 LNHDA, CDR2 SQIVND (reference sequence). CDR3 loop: CASSIQGSTF. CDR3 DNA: TGTGCCAGTAGTATACAGGGTTCCACCTTC.

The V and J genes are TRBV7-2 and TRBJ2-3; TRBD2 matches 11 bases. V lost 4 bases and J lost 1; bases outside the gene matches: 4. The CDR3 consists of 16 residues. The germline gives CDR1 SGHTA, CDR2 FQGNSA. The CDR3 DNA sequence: TGTGCCAGCAGCTCCCCGACTAGCGGGGGCACAGATACGCAGTATTTT. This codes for CASSSPTSGGTDTQYF. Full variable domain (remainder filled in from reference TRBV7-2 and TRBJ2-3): GAGVSQSPSNKVTEKGKDVELRCDPISGHTALYWYRQSLGQGLEFLIYFQGNSAPDKSGLPSDRFSAERTGGSVSTLTIQRTQQEDSAVYLCASSSPTSGGTDTQYFGPGTRLTVL.

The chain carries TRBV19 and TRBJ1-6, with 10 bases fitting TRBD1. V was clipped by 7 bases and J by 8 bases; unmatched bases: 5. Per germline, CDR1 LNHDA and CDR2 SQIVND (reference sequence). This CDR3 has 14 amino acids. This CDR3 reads CASTQGQGYSPLHF. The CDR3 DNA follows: TGTGCCAGTACCCAGGGACAGGGGTATTCACCCCTCCACTTT.

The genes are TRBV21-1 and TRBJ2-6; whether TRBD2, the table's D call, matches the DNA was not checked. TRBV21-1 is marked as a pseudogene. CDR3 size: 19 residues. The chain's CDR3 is CASSKEGLADDSGANVLTF. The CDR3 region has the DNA TGTGCCAGCAGCAAAGAGGGACTAGCGGATGACTCTGGGGCCAACGTCCTGACTTTC.

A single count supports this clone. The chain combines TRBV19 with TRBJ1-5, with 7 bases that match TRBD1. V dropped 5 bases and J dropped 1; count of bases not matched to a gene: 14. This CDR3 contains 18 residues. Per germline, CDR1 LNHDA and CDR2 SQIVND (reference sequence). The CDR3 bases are TGTGCCAGTAGTGTAACCGGGGCCAGGGGGAGAAGCAATCAGCCCCAGCATTTT. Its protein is CASSVTGARGRSNQPQHF.

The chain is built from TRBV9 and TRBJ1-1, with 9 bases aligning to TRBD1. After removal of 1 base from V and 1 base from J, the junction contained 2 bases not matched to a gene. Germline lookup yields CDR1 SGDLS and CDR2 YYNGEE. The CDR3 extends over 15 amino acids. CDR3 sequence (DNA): TGTGCCAGCAGCGTATCGGGACAGGGGAACACTGAAGCTTTCTTT. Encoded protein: CASSVSGQGNTEAFF.

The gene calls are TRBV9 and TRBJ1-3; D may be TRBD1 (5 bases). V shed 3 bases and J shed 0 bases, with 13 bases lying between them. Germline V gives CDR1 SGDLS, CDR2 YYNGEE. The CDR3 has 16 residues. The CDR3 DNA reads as TGTGCCAGCAGCGGCCCGAGACAGCACTCTGGAAACACCATATATTTT. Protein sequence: CASSGPRQHSGNTIYF.

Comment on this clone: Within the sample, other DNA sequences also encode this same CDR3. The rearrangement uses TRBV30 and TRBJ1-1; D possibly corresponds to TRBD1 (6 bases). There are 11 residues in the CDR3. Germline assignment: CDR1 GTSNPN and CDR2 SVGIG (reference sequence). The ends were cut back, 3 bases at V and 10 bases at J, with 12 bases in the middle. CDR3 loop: CAWSLGGVAFF. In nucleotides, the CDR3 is TGTGCCTGGAGCCTAGGGGGGGTAGCTTTCTTT.

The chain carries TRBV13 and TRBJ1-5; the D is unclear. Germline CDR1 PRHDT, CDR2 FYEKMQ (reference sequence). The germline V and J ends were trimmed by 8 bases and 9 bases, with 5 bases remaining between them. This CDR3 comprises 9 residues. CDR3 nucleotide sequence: TGTGCCAGCTTCCGGCCCCAGCATTTT. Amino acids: CASFRPQHF.

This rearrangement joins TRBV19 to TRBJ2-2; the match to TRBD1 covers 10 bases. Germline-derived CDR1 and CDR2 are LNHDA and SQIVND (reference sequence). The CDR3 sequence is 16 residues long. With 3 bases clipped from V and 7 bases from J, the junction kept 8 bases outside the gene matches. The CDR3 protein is CASSMGGTGAIGELFF. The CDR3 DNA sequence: TGTGCCAGTAGTATGGGCGGGACAGGGGCCATCGGGGAGCTGTTTTTT. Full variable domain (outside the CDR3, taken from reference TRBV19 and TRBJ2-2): DGGITQSPKYLFRKEGQNVTLSCEQNLNHDAMYWYRQDPGQGLRLIYYSQIVNDFQKGDIAEGYSVSREKKESFPLTVTSAQKNPTAFYLCASSMGGTGAIGELFFGEGSRLTVL.